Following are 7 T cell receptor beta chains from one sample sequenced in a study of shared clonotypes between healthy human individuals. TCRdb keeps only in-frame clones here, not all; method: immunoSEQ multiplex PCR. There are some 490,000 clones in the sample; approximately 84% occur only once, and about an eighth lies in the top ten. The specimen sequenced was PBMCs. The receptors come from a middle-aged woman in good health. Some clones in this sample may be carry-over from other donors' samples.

The CDR3 nucleotides read TGTGCCTCACTCGGGGGCAGCTCCTACGAGCAGTACTTC. It encodes CASLGGSSYEQYF. The rearrangement joins TRBV10-3 to TRBJ2-7; perhaps D is TRBD1 or TRBD2 (6 bases each). The CDR3 totals 13 residues. The V gene's germline CDR1 is ENHRY and CDR2 SYGVKD. V was clipped by 11 bases and J by 0 bases, with 14 bases between them.

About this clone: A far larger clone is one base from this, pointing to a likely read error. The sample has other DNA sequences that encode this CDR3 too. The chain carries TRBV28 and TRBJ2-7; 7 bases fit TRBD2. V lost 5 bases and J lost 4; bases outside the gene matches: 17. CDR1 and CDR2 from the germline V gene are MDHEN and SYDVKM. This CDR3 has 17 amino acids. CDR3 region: CASSHPTGRGASYEQYF. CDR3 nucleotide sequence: TGTGCCAGCAGTCACCCGACGGGGAGGGGCGCCTCATACGAGCAGTACTTC.

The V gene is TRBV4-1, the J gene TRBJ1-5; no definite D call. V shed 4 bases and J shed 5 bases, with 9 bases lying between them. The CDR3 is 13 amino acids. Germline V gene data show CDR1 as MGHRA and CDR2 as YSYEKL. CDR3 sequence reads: CASSLTLDQPQHF. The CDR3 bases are TGCGCCAGCAGCCTTACCCTCGATCAGCCCCAGCATTTT.

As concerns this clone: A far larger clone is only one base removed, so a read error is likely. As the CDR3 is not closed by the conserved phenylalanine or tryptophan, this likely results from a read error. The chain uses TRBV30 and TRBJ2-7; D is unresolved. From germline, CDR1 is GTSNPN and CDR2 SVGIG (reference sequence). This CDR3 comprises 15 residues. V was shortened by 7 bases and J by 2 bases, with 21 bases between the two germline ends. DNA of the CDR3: TGTGCCTTAGCCTTGGACCAGATAGTGGCCTACGAGCAGTACTTA. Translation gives CALALDQIVAYEQYL.

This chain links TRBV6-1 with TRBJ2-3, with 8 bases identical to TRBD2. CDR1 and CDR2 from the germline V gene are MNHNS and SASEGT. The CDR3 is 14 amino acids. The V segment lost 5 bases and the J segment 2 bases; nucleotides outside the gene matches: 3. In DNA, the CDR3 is TGTGCCAGCAGTCCAGGACTAGCCACAGATACGCAGTATTTT. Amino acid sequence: CASSPGLATDTQYF.

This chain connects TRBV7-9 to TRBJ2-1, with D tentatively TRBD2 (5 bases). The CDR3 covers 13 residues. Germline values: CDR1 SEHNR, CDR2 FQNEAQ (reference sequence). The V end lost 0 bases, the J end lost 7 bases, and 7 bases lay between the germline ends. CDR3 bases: TGTGCCAGCAGCTTAGCGAGGGTAAATGAGCAGTTCTTC. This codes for CASSLARVNEQFF.

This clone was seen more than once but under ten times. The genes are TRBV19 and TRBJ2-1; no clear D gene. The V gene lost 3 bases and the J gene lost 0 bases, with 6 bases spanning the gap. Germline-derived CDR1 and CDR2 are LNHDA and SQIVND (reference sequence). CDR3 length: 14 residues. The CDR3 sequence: CASSIGSSYNEQFF. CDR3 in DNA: TGTGCCAGTAGTATCGGCTCCTCCTACAATGAGCAGTTCTTC.